This T cell receptor beta chain was identified in a study of shared clonotypes between healthy human individuals. In its sample, this clone was seen a few times. The V gene's germline CDR1 is PRHDT and CDR2 FYEKMQ (reference sequence). Trimming at V came to 5 bases and at J to 5 bases, leaving 17 bases not matched to a gene. The CDR3 sequence is 19 residues long. Method: immunoSEQ multiplex PCR; TCRdb's copy keeps in-frame clones and lacks some. The sample carries 1,100,000 or so clones, approximately 80% recorded once. This TCR was recovered from a man aged 18 to 29 in good health. Some clones in this sample may be carry-over from other donors' samples. The sequenced material came from memory CD4+ T cells from PBMCs. The subset is: CD45RA-negative fraction. The chain has TRBV13 and TRBJ2-2; 10 nucleotides line up with TRBD2. The DNA of the CDR3 is TGTGCCAGCAGCGCCAGACGACACGAGCGGGAGGGCCATACCGGGGAGCTGTTTTTT. Protein product: CASSARRHEREGHTGELFF.